This TCR beta chain is from a study of T cells in Graves' hyperthyroidism and ophthalmopathy. Study-wide points: Within blood appeared most thyroid clonotypes that had expanded above 0.001. The model foresaw ophthalmopathy a median approximately 6.1 months prior to onset.

Clinicians diagnosed patients from clinical symptoms, serum thyroxine and TRAb, thyroid ultrasound and orbital computed tomography. The authors took PBMCs from roughly 10 ml fresh peripheral blood. Amplification targeted TCR beta CDR3 regions from RNA transcripts. The HTBI set primed first-round TCR CDR3 RT-PCR. MiXCR was run by TCRdb on the multiplex PCR reads, yielding one entry per CDR3 protein. Altogether 300,000 to 450,000 distinct CDR3 sequences are present, around 14% being singletons, with the ten largest covering around a tenth. This clonotype was found many times. The antigen is unknown. This CDR3 has 13 residues. Trimming took off 4 bases at V and 4 bases at J, with 10 bases between the two ends. Germline values: CDR1 ENHRY, CDR2 SYGVKD.

This TCR was recovered from a woman aged 18 to 35 with Graves' hyperthyroidism. The genes are TRBV10-3 and TRBJ1-2; D gene ambiguous. The sequenced material came from blood. CDR3 protein: CAISAGTAYGYTF. CDR3 nucleotides: TGTGCCATCAGTGCGGGTACGGCCTATGGCTACACCTTC.